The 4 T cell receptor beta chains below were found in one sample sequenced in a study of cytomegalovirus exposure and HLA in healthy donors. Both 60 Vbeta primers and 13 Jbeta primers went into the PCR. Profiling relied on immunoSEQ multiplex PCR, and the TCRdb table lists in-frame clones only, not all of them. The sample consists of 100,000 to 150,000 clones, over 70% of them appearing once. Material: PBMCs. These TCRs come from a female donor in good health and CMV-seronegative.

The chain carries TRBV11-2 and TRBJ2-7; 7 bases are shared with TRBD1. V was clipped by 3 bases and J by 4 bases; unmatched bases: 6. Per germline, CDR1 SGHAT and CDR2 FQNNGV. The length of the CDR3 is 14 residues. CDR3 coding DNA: TGTGCCAGCAGCTTGGGACAGTTGGCTTACGAGCAGTACTTC. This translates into CASSLGQLAYEQYF.

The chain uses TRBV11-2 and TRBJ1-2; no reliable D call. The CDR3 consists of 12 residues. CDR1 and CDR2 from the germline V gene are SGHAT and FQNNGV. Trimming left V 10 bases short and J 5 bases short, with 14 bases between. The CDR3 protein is CATGEGGYGYTF. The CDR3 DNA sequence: TGTGCCACTGGGGAGGGCGGATATGGCTACACCTTC.

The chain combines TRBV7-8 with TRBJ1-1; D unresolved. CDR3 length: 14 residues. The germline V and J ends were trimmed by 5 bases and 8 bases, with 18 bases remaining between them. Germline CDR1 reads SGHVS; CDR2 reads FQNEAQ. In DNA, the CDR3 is TGTGCCAGCAGCCCCTCATCACTCGCACCCGAAGCTTTCTTT. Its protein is CASSPSSLAPEAFF.

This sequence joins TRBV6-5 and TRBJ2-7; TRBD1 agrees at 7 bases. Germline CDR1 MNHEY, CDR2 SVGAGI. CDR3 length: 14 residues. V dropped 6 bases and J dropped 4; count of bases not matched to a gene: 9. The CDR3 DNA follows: TGTGCCAGCAGGCGAGATTCGGGACAGTACGAGCAGTACTTC. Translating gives CASRRDSGQYEQYF.